This TCR beta chain was found in a study of T cells in Graves' hyperthyroidism and ophthalmopathy (dated by TCRdb to about 2019). In the study overall: Peripheral blood was collected at initial diagnosis, before any treatment. Thyroid tissue and blood T-cell repertoires from more than five Graves' hyperthyroidism patients were also compared in the study. TCR V-J signatures able to tell the groups apart were searched for in a discovery cohort of 90 to 100 patients, of whom under 45 had Graves' ophthalmopathy and about 55 had stable Graves' hyperthyroidism. The paper reports TCR Vbeta CDR3 sequencing of some 140 peripheral blood samples: some 44 ophthalmopathy, around 80 hyperthyroidism and 17 progressor patients. The 75 to 100 discovery patients were randomly split 7:3 into training and test sets. Once sampling was done, hyperthyroidism patients were given methimazole at a starting dose of 30 mg daily, whereas ophthalmopathy patients were given high-dose intravenous methylprednisolone. An independent validation cohort of around 19 hyperthyroidism patients and roughly 16 patients who later progressed to ophthalmopathy tested prospective prediction of ophthalmopathy.

From V the trimming removes 2 bases and from J it removes 6 bases, while the gene matches leave 5 bases of the junction unaccounted for. Measured from the cysteine to the phenylalanine, the CDR3 is 15 residues long. Kept here is only the CDR3 DNA, which spans 45 bases and is read in frame from base 1. This clonotype was counted many times. What this receptor recognizes is not known. One base away there is no much larger clone; base qualities are not given. Here is what the overall study found, with its caveats: Most expanded thyroid clonotypes (frequency above 0.001) were also detected in blood, a finding suggesting that blood repertoires may reflect thyroid immune responses. No statistical method was used to fix the sample size in advance, and group allocation was not hidden from the investigators. Ophthalmopathy was separated from stable hyperthyroidism by a 13 V-J signature model, with just over 85% sensitivity and roughly 84% specificity obtained in cross-validation and 80%/75% obtained in testing. During validation, the model predicted progression to ophthalmopathy a median of around 6 months ahead of onset, with almost 71% sensitivity and almost 75% specificity.

Amplification of TCR beta CDR3 regions was carried out from RNA transcripts. For the first round of RT-PCR on the TCR CDR3, the HTBI primer set was used together with the Qiagen OneStep RT-PCR kit. Libraries were constructed in a second round of multiplex PCR, after which size selection and purification were carried out. The libraries were sequenced on an Illumina HiSeq2000 using paired-end 100 bp reads. From the authors' description of their analysis: Raw data were processed with SOAPnuke, discarding reads with adapters, uncalled bases, mean Phred below 15, or no exact constant-primer or identifier match. High-quality paired reads were merged with COPE v1.2.5, and unique nucleotide sequences were defined as clonotypes. MiTCR v1.1 was used to align the clonotypes against IMGT TRBV, TRBD and TRBJ reference segments. Analysis was restricted to V-J combinations with a frequency above 0.0001, which covered about 99% of repertoires. The TCS score was defined as F50 (clonal expansion) divided by E x V (chaos), with BLOSUM62-based TCRdist calculated between CDR3 peptides within each V-J. Welch's t-statistics and random forest reduced around 510 V-J features to 13, which were used in a naive Bayes classifier (R e1071). Clones were called with MiXCR by TCRdb after fastp trimmed the public reads at Q25, and only in-frame beta chains were retained. Rows with one shared CDR3 protein collapse into an entry with the most common genes and DNA. The V and J calls reflect TCRdb's pipeline rather than the authors' work. The sample profile shows approximately 410,000 distinct CDR3 sequences; 12% to 15% of them were found once. The ten largest make up less than 6.5% of the sample.

Stable Graves' hyperthyroidism was defined as no progression to ophthalmopathy during 18 months of follow-up. The hyperthyroidism patients were between 18 and 65 years old and newly diagnosed, with a disease duration of less than 2 months. The study excluded patients with uncontrolled infections, other autoimmune diseases, pregnancy or lactation. Clinical symptoms, serum thyroxine and TRAb, thyroid ultrasound, and orbital computed tomography formed the basis for the diagnoses. PBMCs were separated from about 10 ml of fresh peripheral blood using Ficoll-Paque density gradient centrifugation. Total RNA was extracted with Trizol reagent, and quality was checked on an Agilent 2100 Bioanalyzer.

This TCR was sampled from a woman under 30 with Graves' hyperthyroidism. Sequenced: blood. The sequence is built from TRBV12-3 or TRBV12-4 and TRBJ1-5, and 9 junction bases match TRBD1. The CDR3: CASSLMGQGGQPQHF. The base sequence is TGTGCCAGCAGTTTAATGGGACAGGGTGGTCAGCCCCAGCATTTT.